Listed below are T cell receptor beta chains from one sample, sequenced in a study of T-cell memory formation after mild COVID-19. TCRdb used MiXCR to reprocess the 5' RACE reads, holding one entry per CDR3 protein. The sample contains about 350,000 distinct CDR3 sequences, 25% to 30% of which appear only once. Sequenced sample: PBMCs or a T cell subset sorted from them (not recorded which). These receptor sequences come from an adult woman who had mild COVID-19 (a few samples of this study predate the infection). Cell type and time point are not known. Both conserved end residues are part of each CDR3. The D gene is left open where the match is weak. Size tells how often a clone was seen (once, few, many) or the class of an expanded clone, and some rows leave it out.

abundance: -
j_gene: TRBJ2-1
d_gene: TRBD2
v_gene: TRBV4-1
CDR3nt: TGCGCCAGCAGCCAAGATCAGACGGGAGGGCCCCTATACAATGAGCAGTTCTTC
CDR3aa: CASSQDQTGGPLYNEQFF

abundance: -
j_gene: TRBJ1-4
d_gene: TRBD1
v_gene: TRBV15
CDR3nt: TGTGCCACCAGCAGACCGAAACAGGGGGCGGTTGAAAAACTGTTTTTT
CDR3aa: CATSRPKQGAVEKLFF

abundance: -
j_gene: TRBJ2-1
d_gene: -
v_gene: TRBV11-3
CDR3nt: TGTGCCAGCAGCTCGCATACAGGACCCTACAATGAGCAGTTCTTC
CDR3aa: CASSSHTGPYNEQFF

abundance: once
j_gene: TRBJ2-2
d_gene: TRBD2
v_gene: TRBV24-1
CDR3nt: TGTGCCACCAGTGATCTCACTAGCGGGGCCAACACCGGGGAGCTGTTTTTT
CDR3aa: CATSDLTSGANTGELFF

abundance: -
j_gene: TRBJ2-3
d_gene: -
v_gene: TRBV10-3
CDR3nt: TGTGCCATCAGTGAGGGTCCTCTTGGCACCTACAACACAGATACGCAGTATTTT
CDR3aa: CAISEGPLGTYNTDTQYF

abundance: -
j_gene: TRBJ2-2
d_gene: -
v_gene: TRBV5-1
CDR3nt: TGCGCCAGCAGCTTGGATGGGGGAACGAACACCGGGGAGCTGTTTTTT
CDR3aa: CASSLDGGTNTGELFF

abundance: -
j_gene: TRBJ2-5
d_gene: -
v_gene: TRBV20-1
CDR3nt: TGCAGTGCTAGGGTATCTCAAGAGACCCAGTACTTC
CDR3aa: CSARVSQETQYF

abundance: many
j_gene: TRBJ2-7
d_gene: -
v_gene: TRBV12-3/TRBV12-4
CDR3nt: TGTGCCAGCAGCCTTCTCTCCTACGAGCAGTACTTC
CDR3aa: CASSLLSYEQYF

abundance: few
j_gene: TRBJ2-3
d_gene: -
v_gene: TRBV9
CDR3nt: TGTGCCAGCAGCGTACTGGCGGACCTCACAGATACGCAGTATTTT
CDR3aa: CASSVLADLTDTQYF

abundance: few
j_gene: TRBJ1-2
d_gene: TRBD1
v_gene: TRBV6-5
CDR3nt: TGTGCCAGCAGTCGTTTGGGGACAGGGTTCTACACCTTC
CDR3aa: CASSRLGTGFYTF

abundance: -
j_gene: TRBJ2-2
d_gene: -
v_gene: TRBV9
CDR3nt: TGTGCCAGCAGCGTAGCCGGGACCGGGGTGAGGAAAACCAACACCGGGGAGCTGTTTTTT
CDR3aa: CASSVAGTGVRKTNTGELFF

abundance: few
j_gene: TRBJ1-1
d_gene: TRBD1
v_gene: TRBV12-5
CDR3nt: TGTGCTAGTGGCCCTTCAGGGGGAGGTACTGAAGCTTTCTTT
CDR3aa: CASGPSGGGTEAFF

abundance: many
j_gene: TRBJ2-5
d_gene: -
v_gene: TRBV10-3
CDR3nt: TGTGCCATCAGTGAAACTACAACCCAGTACTTC
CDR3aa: CAISETTTQYF

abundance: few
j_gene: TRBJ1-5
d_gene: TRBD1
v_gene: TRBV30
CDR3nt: TGTGCCTGGAGCAGACAGGGTTTTGGGCAGCCCCAGCATTTT
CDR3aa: CAWSRQGFGQPQHF

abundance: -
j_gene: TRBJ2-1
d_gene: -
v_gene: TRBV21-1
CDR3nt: TGTGCCAGCAGCAAAGCTCTGTCTAGCGGGACCTGGAGTGTTGAGCAGTTCTTC
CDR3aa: CASSKALSSGTWSVEQFF

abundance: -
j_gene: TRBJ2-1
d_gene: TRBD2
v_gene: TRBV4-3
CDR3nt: TGCGCCAGCAGCCAGGCCGGGACTAGAGAAATCAATGAGCAGTTCTTC
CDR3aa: CASSQAGTREINEQFF

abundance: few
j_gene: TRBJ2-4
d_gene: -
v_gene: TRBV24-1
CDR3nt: TGTGCCACCCAGGACCGATTCAACATTCAGTACTTC
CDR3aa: CATQDRFNIQYF

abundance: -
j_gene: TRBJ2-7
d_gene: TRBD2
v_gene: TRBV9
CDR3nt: TGTGCCAGCAGCGTAGTAGGCGGGAGGGCTGACGAGCAGTACTTC
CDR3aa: CASSVVGGRADEQYF

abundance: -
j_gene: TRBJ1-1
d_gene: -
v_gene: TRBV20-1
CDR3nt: TGCAGTGCTAGTCAGGGTCCAAACACTGAAGCTTTCTTT
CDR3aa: CSASQGPNTEAFF

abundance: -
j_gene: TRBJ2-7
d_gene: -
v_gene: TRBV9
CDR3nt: TGTGCCAGCAGCGAAAGGGACGGGTTATACGAGCAGTACTTC
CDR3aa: CASSERDGLYEQYF

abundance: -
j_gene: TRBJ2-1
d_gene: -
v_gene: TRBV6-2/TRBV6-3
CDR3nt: TGTGCCAGCAGTTCCGGGAATGAGCAGTTCTTC
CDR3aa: CASSSGNEQFF

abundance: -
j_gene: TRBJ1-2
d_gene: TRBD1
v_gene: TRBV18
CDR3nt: TGTGCCAGCTCACCCGGGACAGGGCAAGGCTACACCTTC
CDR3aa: CASSPGTGQGYTF

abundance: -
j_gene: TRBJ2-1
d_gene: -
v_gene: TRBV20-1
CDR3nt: TGCAGTGTGTACGGTCTCAATGAGCAGTTCTTC
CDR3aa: CSVYGLNEQFF